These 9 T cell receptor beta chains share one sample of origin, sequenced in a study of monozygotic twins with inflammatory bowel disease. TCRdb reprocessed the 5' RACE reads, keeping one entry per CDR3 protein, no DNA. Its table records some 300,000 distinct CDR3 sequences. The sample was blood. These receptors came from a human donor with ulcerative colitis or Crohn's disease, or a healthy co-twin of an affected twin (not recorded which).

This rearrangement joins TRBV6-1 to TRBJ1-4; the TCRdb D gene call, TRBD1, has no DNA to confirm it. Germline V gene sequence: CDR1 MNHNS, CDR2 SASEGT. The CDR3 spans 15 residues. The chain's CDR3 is CASRRDRGTNEKLFF.

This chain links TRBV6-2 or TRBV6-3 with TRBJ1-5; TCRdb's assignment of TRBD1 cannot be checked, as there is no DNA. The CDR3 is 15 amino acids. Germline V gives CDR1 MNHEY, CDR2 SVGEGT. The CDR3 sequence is CASTKTGGSPQPQHF.

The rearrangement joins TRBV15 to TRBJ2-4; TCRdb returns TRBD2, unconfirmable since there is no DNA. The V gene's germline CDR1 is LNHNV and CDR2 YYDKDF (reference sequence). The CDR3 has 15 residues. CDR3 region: CATKLLTGGPDIQYF.

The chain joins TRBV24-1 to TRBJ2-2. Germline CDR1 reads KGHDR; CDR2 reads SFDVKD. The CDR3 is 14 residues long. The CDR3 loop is CATSGTANTGELFF.

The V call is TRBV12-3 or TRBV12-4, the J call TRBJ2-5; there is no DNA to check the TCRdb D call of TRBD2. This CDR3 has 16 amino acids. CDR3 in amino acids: CASSPPSGRFAETQYF.

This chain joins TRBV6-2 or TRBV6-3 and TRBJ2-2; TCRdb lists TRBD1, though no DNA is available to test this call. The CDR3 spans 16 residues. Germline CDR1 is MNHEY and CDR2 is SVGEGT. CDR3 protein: CASTPRGDRGTRELFF.

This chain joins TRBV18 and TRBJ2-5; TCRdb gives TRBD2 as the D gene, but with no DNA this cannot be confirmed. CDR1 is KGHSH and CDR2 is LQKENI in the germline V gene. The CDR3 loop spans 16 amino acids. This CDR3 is CASSPQDRALAETQYF.

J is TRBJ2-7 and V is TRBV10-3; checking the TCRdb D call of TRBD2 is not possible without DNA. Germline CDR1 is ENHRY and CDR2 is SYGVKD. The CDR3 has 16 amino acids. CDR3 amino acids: CAISGGTSGVSYEQYF.

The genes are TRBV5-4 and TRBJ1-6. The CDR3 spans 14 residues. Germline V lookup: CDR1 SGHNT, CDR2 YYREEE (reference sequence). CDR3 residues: CASSLPQLNSPLHF.